These 24 T cell receptor beta chains came from one sample sequenced in a study of long-term antiretroviral therapy in people with HIV (dated by TCRdb to the early 2020s). The immunoSEQ hsTCRB v3.0 assay was used at survey level resolution for TRB variable region sequencing. Here the immuneACCESS table is served through TCRdb, limited to in-frame sequences with V and J called. Missing clones are a known gap in these copies; in checked studies unresolved V genes cover under half, and the rest lacks a known reason. The sample records approximately 20,000 clones, approximately 88% of which are singletons. The ten largest account for roughly 8.6% of the sample. Here the sequenced sample was unsorted PBMCs, taken 0.9 years after starting antiretroviral therapy. The receptors shown here come from a man aged 18 to 35 with HIV.

V is TRBV19 and J is TRBJ1-5; TRBD1 is a possible D gene (6 bases). The germline gives CDR1 LNHDA, CDR2 SQIVND (reference sequence). The CDR3 consists of 16 residues. The germline V and J ends were trimmed by 2 bases and 6 bases, with 17 bases remaining between them. The CDR3 sequence: CASSINSGVGSQPQHF. The CDR3 DNA follows: TGTGCCAGTAGTATAAACTCAGGGGTTGGTAGTCAGCCCCAGCATTTT.

This clone is labeled as medium-sized. V gene TRBV28 combines with J gene TRBJ2-2; 7 bases are shared with TRBD1. The CDR3 consists of 14 residues. The germline gives CDR1 MDHEN, CDR2 SYDVKM. With V trimmed by 7 bases and J by 0 bases, 2 bases remained unmatched. In DNA form, the CDR3 reads TGTGCCAGCAAGGGGACAGCGAACACCGGGGAGCTGTTTTTT. Protein: CASKGTANTGELFF.

The gene calls are TRBV25-1 and TRBJ2-5; 7 bases fit TRBD1. V shed 3 bases, J shed 1 base, and the junction held 5 bases outside the gene matches. CDR3 length: 15 residues. Per the germline V gene, CDR1 is MGHDK and CDR2 is SYGVNS. The CDR3 DNA sequence: TGTGCCAGCAGTGACCCCGGGACAGTCCAAGAGACCCAGTACTTC. Encoded protein: CASSDPGTVQETQYF.

CDR3 nucleotide sequence: TGTGCCAGCAGTTACTCGAGGGGGTCCGTCTATGGCTACACCTTC. Amino acid sequence: CASSYSRGSVYGYTF. This rearrangement joins TRBV6-5 to TRBJ1-2, with a weak D call TRBD1 (6 bases). This CDR3 comprises 15 residues. Germline V gene sequence: CDR1 MNHEY, CDR2 SVGAGI. V lost 0 bases to trimming and J lost 4 bases, with 12 bases between them.

The V call is TRBV28, the J call TRBJ2-5; the D gene is possibly TRBD2 (6 bases). The CDR3 has 14 amino acids. V was clipped by 4 bases and J by 5 bases, with 14 bases between them. Germline assignment: CDR1 MDHEN and CDR2 SYDVKM. CDR3 coding DNA: TGTGCCAGCAGTTCCCCCCGGGAGAGGGAGACCCAGTACTTC. Encoded protein: CASSSPRERETQYF.

V is TRBV9 and J is TRBJ1-6; TRBD1 agrees at 7 bases. CDR1 and CDR2 from the germline V gene are SGDLS and YYNGEE. This CDR3 contains 15 residues. The V gene end was trimmed by 4 bases and the J gene end by 8 bases; junction bases not matched to a gene: 9. CDR3 sequence: CASSLPGQPDSPLHF. CDR3 sequence (DNA): TGTGCCAGCAGCTTACCGGGACAGCCTGATTCACCCCTCCACTTT.

The chain joins TRBV11-2 to TRBJ2-1, with D perhaps matching TRBD2 (5 bases). Germline CDR1 and CDR2: SGHAT and FQNNGV. V dropped 0 bases and J dropped 5 bases, with 17 bases sitting between them. There are 17 residues in the CDR3. The CDR3 sequence: CASSLEFLSDYHNEQFF. CDR3 in DNA: TGTGCCAGCAGCTTAGAATTCCTCTCCGACTACCACAATGAGCAGTTCTTC.

This clone was seen only once. The J gene is TRBJ2-3, the V gene TRBV21-1. TRBV21-1 constitutes a pseudogene. CDR3 length equals 15 residues. The CDR3 region has the DNA TGTGCCACCTCCCGCCAAGGCCCGCTCACAGATACGCAGTATTTT. Translation: CATSRQGPLTDTQYF.

This rearrangement joins TRBV27 to TRBJ2-3; D gene uncertain. The CDR3 sequence is 13 residues long. Germline loops: CDR1 MNHEY, CDR2 SMNVEV (reference sequence). V was trimmed by 5 bases and J by 1 base, leaving 7 bases between them. As DNA, the CDR3 is TGTGCCAGCAGTCCTCAGGGCACAGATACGCAGTATTTT. Its protein product is CASSPQGTDTQYF.

About this clone: The sample carries other DNA sequences with the same CDR3. V and J are TRBV5-1 and TRBJ2-3, with D perhaps TRBD1 (6 bases). CDR3 length: 13 amino acids. Germline V CDR1 and CDR2: SGHRS, YFSETQ. Trimming removed 0 bases at V and 4 bases at J, with 6 bases between. The CDR3 DNA reads TGCGCCAGCAGCTTGGAGGGGGCAGATACGCAGTATTTT. Encoded protein: CASSLEGADTQYF.

The V call is TRBV5-5, the J call TRBJ1-1; D not resolved. Germline V gene lookup returns CDR1 SGHKS and CDR2 YYEKEE (reference sequence). The CDR3 totals 13 residues. The V end lost 2 bases, the J end lost 4 bases, and 9 bases lay between the germline ends. This chain's CDR3 is CASSFSEPTEAFF. Written as DNA, the CDR3 is TGTGCCAGCAGCTTTTCTGAGCCCACTGAAGCTTTCTTT.

This clone turned up a few times. This chain uses TRBV27 with TRBJ1-5, with D tentatively TRBD1 (5 bases). Per the germline V gene, CDR1 is MNHEY and CDR2 is SMNVEV (reference sequence). The CDR3 extends over 14 amino acids. Trimming removed 6 bases from V and 1 base from J, with 10 bases in between. This chain's CDR3 is CASRVGGSNQPQHF. CDR3 bases: TGTGCCAGCAGGGTGGGGGGGAGCAATCAGCCCCAGCATTTT.

V is TRBV4-1 and J is TRBJ2-7, with D possibly TRBD1 on 5 matching bases. The CDR3 sequence is 14 residues long. With 1 base removed from V and 4 bases from J, the gap between germline ends came to 11 bases. Germline CDR1 is MGHRA and CDR2 is YSYEKL. The CDR3 coding sequence is TGCGCCAGCAGCCAAGTTCAGCCAGGGTACGAGCAGTACTTC. Protein: CASSQVQPGYEQYF.

Points on this clone: Mismatch with germline at one junction end may stem from a read error. The chain employs TRBV30 and TRBJ1-1; D perhaps matches TRBD1 (5 bases). CDR1 is GTSNPN and CDR2 is SVGIG in the germline V gene (reference sequence). The CDR3 runs 11 residues. The chain's CDR3 is CAWSENRSFIF. As DNA, the CDR3 is TGTGCCTGGAGTGAAAACAGGTCGTTTATTTTT.

The chain joins TRBV6-1 to TRBJ1-1, with D possibly being TRBD1 (5 bases). With 4 bases removed from V and 1 base from J, the gap between germline ends came to 7 bases. CDR3 length: 13 amino acids. Germline V gene lookup returns CDR1 MNHNS and CDR2 SASEGT. CDR3 in amino acids: CASSAQENTEAFF. DNA of the CDR3: TGTGCCAGCAGTGCACAGGAGAACACTGAAGCTTTCTTT.

The chain recombines TRBV6-1 with TRBJ2-7; a weak D match, TRBD2 (6 bases). V was cut by 8 bases and J by 6 bases, with 11 bases left in between. Germline values: CDR1 MNHNS, CDR2 SASEGT. The length of the CDR3 is 11 residues. The CDR3 DNA reads as TGTGCCAGCGCAGCCGGGGGCGAGCAGTACGTC. Protein: CASAAGGEQYV.

The rearrangement uses TRBV5-1 and TRBJ2-5; no clear D. The germline gives CDR1 SGHRS, CDR2 YFSETQ. This CDR3 is 16 amino acids long. With 0 bases removed from V and 4 bases from J, the gap between germline ends came to 16 bases. The CDR3 DNA reads as TGCGCCAGCAGCTTGGGGGTTCATAGCTGGGGAGAGACCCAGTACTTC. Translating gives CASSLGVHSWGETQYF.

The V and J genes are TRBV9 and TRBJ1-1; D call uncertain. There are 14 residues in the CDR3. Looked up from germline, CDR1 is SGDLS and CDR2 is YYNGEE. The V gene lost 2 bases and the J gene lost 4 bases, with 12 bases spanning the gap. CDR3 residues: CASSVVAFGTEAFF. As DNA, the CDR3 is TGTGCCAGCAGCGTTGTTGCATTCGGCACTGAAGCTTTCTTT.

The chain links TRBV9 to TRBJ1-3; D remains ambiguous. Trimming removed 6 bases from V and 0 bases from J, with 16 bases in between. CDR1 is SGDLS, CDR2 YYNGEE, per germline. The CDR3 sequence is 16 residues long. The CDR3, as DNA: TGTGCCAGCAACCTCGACGGCTTTCCCTCTGGAAACACCATATATTTT. Residues: CASNLDGFPSGNTIYF. Based on the CDR3 plus reference TRBV9 and TRBJ1-3, the full variable domain is DSGVTQTPKHLITATGQRVTLRCSPRSGDLSVYWYQQSLDQGLQFLIQYYNGEERAKGNILERFSAQQFPDLHSELNLSSLELGDSALYFCASNLDGFPSGNTIYFGEGSWLTVV.

V gene TRBV5-1 combines with J gene TRBJ1-1, with a tentative D call TRBD1 (6 bases). Looked up from germline, CDR1 is SGHRS and CDR2 is YFSETQ. The CDR3 totals 16 residues. Trimming shortened V by 1 base and J by 6 bases, and 19 bases separated the two germline ends. CDR3 in DNA: TGCGCCAGCAGCTTGACCCTCCTAGGGGGGTTCGCTGAAGCTTTCTTT. It is translated as CASSLTLLGGFAEAFF.

In nucleotides, the CDR3 is TGTGCCAGCAGCTTAGCGTCTGGGAGTCAGCCCCAGCATTTT. Protein sequence: CASSLASGSQPQHF. V is TRBV7-9 and J is TRBJ1-5, with unresolved D. The germline V and J ends were trimmed by 0 bases and 6 bases, with 9 bases remaining between them. CDR1 and CDR2 (germline): SEHNR, FQNEAQ (reference sequence). CDR3 length: 14 amino acids.

The V call is TRBV5-1, the J call TRBJ2-7; D ambiguous. Per germline, CDR1 SGHRS and CDR2 YFSETQ. V lost 4 bases and J 3 bases, leaving 11 bases between the germline ends. CDR3 length equals 13 residues. The CDR3 DNA sequence: TGCGCCAGCAGCCCGGGCCCTAACTACGAGCAGTACTTC. Its protein is CASSPGPNYEQYF.

The chain uses TRBV19 and TRBJ1-2; D is unresolved. Trimming cost V 3 bases and J 4 bases, with 15 bases left between them. CDR1 is LNHDA and CDR2 is SQIVND in the germline V gene (reference sequence). The CDR3 is 15 residues long. The CDR3 sequence is CASSIITPLGYGYTF. The CDR3 DNA is TGTGCCAGTAGTATTATCACTCCCCTAGGCTATGGCTACACCTTC.

The rearrangement uses TRBV5-1 and TRBJ2-1; the D gene could be TRBD1 or TRBD2 (6 bases each). In germline, CDR1 is SGHRS, CDR2 YFSETQ. This CDR3 contains 16 residues. Trimming pared 5 bases from V and 2 bases from J, leaving 17 bases between. Written as DNA, the CDR3 is TGCGCCAGCAGTCCCAAGAGGGGGGATGCCTACAATGAGCAGTTCTTC. Its protein product is CASSPKRGDAYNEQFF.